The TCR beta chain under discussion was sequenced for a study of T cells after yellow fever vaccination. Turning to the study itself: The SMART-Seq v4 Ultra Low Input method served to prepare the low-cell-number fractions.

Germline loops: CDR1 LGHDT, CDR2 YNNKEL (reference sequence). This CDR3 has 15 amino acids. The V end was cut by 0 bases, the J end by 3 bases, with 9 bases between. Conversion of TCR transcripts into cDNA relied on 5'RACE template switching, which added a universal primer site and UMIs. From the 5' RACE reads, TCRdb called clonotypes with MiXCR, one entry per CDR3 protein. Of 300,000 to 400,000 distinct CDR3 sequences in the sample, more than 8.5% are singletons; the top ten hold roughly 18%. This clonotype came up many times. Its antigen remains unidentified. General study results and limits: High-abundance clonotypes from the bulk population could contaminate FACS-sorted repertoires. Boosting was followed by the reappearance of most primary-vaccination clones (just under 97% CD4, 85% to 90% CD8).

The V and J genes are TRBV3-1 and TRBJ1-5; D remains ambiguous. The source is a man aged 18-30 years who received the YFV17D yellow fever vaccine. This material consisted of PBMCs, taken on the day of the first yellow fever vaccination. The CDR3 spells CASSQDWGYNQPQHF. CDR3 nucleotides: TGTGCCAGCAGCCAAGATTGGGGTTACAATCAGCCCCAGCATTTT. The full variable domain, completed using reference TRBV3-1 and TRBJ1-5, is DTAVSQTPKYLVTQMGNDKSIKCEQNLGHDTMYWYKQDSKKFLKIMFSYNNKELIINETVPNRFSPKSPDKAHLNLHINSLELGDSAVYFCASSQDWGYNQPQHFGDGTRLSIL.